This TCR beta chain was sequenced for a study of blood T cell repertoires in COVID-19. Study-wide background: T cells, B-cell-depleted T cells, or PBMCs provided the cDNA or gDNA that served as material.

This clone was found a few times. V was pared by 1 base and J by 2 bases, with 2 bases of the junction left unmatched. This CDR3 is built from 16 residues. CDR1 and CDR2 from the germline V gene are SGHNT and YENEEA. Original methodology: Amplifying reference gene primers gave estimates of nucleated cell counts. Assay: immunoSEQ multiplex PCR; the TCRdb copy retains only in-frame clones and omits some. The V and J calls and clone size are taken from that table; D and trimming were inferred from the DNA. The sample consists of 250,000 or so clones, around four fifths of them appearing once. The sequenced sample consisted of peripheral blood. The TCR comes from a man in his 60s with acute or convalescent COVID-19. The J gene is TRBJ2-1, the V gene TRBV11-3, with TRBD2 matching over 10 bases. DNA for the CDR3: TGTGCCAGCAGCTTAGGACTAGCGGGCCCCTACAATGAGCAGTTCTTC. It translates to CASSLGLAGPYNEQFF. The full variable domain, with the rest looked up from reference TRBV11-3 and TRBJ2-1, is EAGVVQSPRYKIIEKKQPVAFWCNPISGHNTLYWYLQNLGQGPELLIRYENEEAVDDSQLPKDRFSAERLKGVDSTLKIQPAELGDSAVYLCASSLGLAGPYNEQFFGPGTRLTVL.